This section outlines one T cell receptor (beta chain) sequence together with its context. RNA totalling about 0.45 to 1 ug underwent reverse transcription with random hexamers. An immunoSEQ multiplex PCR generated amplified TCR beta CDR3 products spanning 54 Vbeta and 13 Jbeta. Via MiXCR, TCRdb re-called the immunoSEQ multiplex PCR reads, giving one row per CDR3 protein. The sample gives a few hundred thousand distinct CDR3 sequences, roughly 94% of which show up once; around 0.08% is in the top ten. Blood CD8+ and CD4+ T cells underwent high-throughput TCR beta sequencing. The patients who served as multiple sclerosis controls were treatment-naive and had stable or active relapsing-remitting disease that fulfilled the revised McDonald criteria. Bulk CD8+ and CD4+ cells came from magnetic negative isolation; CD8+ TEMRA by FACS. Trimming pared 6 bases from V and 14 bases from J, leaving 14 bases between. CDR1 MNHEY and CDR2 SVGEGT come from the germline V gene. The CDR3 consists of 12 residues.

The data belong to a study of CD8 T cells in Susac syndrome. The receptor was isolated from a human donor with multiple sclerosis. V usage is TRBV6-2 or TRBV6-3 and J usage is TRBJ1-6; D possibly corresponds to TRBD1 (6 bases). The sequenced sample consisted of CD4+ T cells from PBMCs. DNA of the CDR3: TGTGCCAGCAGCCGGGGACACCAAACCCTCCACTTT. Its protein product is CASSRGHQTLHF.